This entry concerns a single TCR beta chain. The sample is drawn from a study of blood T cell repertoires in COVID-19. Overall study: Nucleic acid was either cDNA or gDNA, and it came from T cells, B-cell-depleted T cells, or PBMCs.

Authors' methods: Amplification of reference gene primers was used by the study to estimate nucleated cell counts. The method was immunoSEQ multiplex PCR; TCRdb's version includes in-frame clones alone and lacks a portion of them. Clonal size and the V and J genes are those of that table, whereas D and trimming came from the DNA. In the table there are around 150,000 clones, 75% to 90% of which are singletons. The CDR3 runs to 14 residues. Trimming cost V 3 bases and J 2 bases, with 11 bases left between them. Germline V gene sequence: CDR1 SGHNT, CDR2 YYREEE (reference sequence). The receptor comes from a human donor with acute or convalescent COVID-19. The donor label of this sample is uncertain. The rearrangement uses TRBV5-4 and TRBJ1-1; unclear D gene. The material sequenced was peripheral blood. In nucleotides, the CDR3 is TGTGCCAGCAGCTCATTAGTTCTCAACACTGAAGCTTTCTTT. Amino acid sequence: CASSSLVLNTEAFF.